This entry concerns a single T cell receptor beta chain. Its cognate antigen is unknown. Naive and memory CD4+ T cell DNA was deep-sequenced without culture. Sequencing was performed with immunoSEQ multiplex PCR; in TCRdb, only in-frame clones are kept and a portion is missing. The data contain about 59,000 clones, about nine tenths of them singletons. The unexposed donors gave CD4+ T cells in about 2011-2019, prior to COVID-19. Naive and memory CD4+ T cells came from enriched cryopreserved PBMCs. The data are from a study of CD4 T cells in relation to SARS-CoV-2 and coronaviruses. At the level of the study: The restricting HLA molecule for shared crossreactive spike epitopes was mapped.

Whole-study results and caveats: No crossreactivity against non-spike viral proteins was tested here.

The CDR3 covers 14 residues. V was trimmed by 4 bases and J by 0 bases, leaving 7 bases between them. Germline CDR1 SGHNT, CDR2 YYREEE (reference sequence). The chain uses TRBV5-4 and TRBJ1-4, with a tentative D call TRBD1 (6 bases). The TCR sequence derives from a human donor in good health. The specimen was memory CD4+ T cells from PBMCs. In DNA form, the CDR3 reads TGTGCCAGCAGCCACAGGGCAACTAATGAAAAACTGTTTTTT. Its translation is CASSHRATNEKLFF.